The present T cell receptor beta chain was sequenced within a study of T cells in localized non-small cell lung cancer. Whole-study findings and limits: A single tumor region was sequenced, leaving heterogeneity possible. Among the top 100 tumor clones, a median around 57 appeared in adjacent lung. Uninvolved adjacent lung had higher T cell clonality than tumor and all other tissues.

V lost 4 bases and J 0 bases, leaving 9 bases between the germline ends. The CDR3 is made up of 14 amino acids. Germline V CDR1 and CDR2: SGDLS, YYNGEE. Details on this clone: Its specificity is unknown.

Libraries were prepared by immunoSEQ multiplex PCR; TCRdb keeps only in-frame clonotypes and omits some of them. The data show roughly 31,000 clones, with roughly 87% seen just once and around 10% held by the top ten. The chain has TRBV9 and TRBJ2-3; no definite D call. The sequence was collected from a woman aged 35 to 70 with stage I lung adenocarcinoma. The sample was peripheral blood, taken before any cancer treatment. CDR3 sequence (DNA): TGTGCCAGCAGCCCCCCGGCCAGCACAGATACGCAGTATTTT. Translated, it gives CASSPPASTDTQYF.